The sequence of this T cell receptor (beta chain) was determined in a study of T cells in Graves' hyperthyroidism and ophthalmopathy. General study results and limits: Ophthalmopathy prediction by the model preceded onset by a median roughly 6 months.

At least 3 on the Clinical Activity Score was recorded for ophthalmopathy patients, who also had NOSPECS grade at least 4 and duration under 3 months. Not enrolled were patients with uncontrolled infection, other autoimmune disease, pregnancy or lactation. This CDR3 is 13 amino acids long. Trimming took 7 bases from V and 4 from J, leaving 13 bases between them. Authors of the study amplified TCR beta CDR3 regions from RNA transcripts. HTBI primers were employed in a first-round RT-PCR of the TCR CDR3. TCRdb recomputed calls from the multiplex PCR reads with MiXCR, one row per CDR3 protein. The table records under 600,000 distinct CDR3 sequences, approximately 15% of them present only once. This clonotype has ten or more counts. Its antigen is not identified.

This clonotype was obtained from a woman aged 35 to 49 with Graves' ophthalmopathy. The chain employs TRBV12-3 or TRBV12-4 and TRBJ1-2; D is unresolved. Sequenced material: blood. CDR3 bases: TGTGCCAGCATGTCCGGGCAAGGCTATGGCTACACCTTC. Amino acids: CASMSGQGYGYTF.